The source of this T cell receptor (beta chain) is a study of Ad26.COV2.S vaccination and SARS-CoV-2 variants (dated by TCRdb to 2020 to 2023). With respect to the entire study: Vaccine-arm donors were drawn from COV1001, a multicentre, randomized, double-blind, placebo-controlled phase I-IIa trial of Ad26.COV2.S in healthy adults. Ad26.COV2.S was administered intramuscularly at a dose of 5x10^10 or 1x10^11 viral particles, either as one shot or as two shots given 56 days apart. A total of around 32 samples were included in the TCR-sequenced set, comprising some 20 Ad26.COV2.S vaccine recipients, 5 placebo recipients and 8 SARS-CoV-2 convalescent individuals. Trial participants were randomized into five groups of five, in which low-dose or high-dose Ad26.COV2.S was given once or twice, or placebo was given on both occasions. The specificity and breadth of SARS-CoV-2-reactive T cell receptors after Ad26.COV2.S vaccination were assessed by TCRbeta repertoire sequencing. Investigators did not know the trial group allocation while performing experiments and assessing outcomes. Summary of the overall study and its limitations: Higher spike-specific TCR breadth was observed in Ad26.COV2.S recipients than in placebo recipients (P = 0.0014). Vaccine and placebo recipients had similar non-spike TCR breadth, a finding consistent with the vaccine containing only spike. The study was not powered for comparison of responses between vaccine doses or regimens. It was noted by the authors that total T cell responses may have been underestimated by the TCR breadth and depth analyses. After vaccination, substantial breadth of spike-specific CD8+ and CD4+ T cell responses was reported.

What the treatment or condition label conveys for this sample: about 20 received Ad26.COV2.S at low or high dose, single or two shots; roughly 5 received placebo; per-sample allocation not given. For vaccine and placebo recipients, repertoires were sequenced using samples collected on day 63 after the first injection. Cohort 1b enrolled around 24 adults aged 18-55 years at a single site in Boston, USA, between 29 July and 7 August 2020. Ad26.COV2.S was a replication-incompetent adenovirus type 26 vector that expressed a prefusion-stabilized SARS-CoV-2 spike protein derived from the original Wuhan strain. As for this clone: It has no known antigen specificity. Nothing much larger sits one base from this clone, and base qualities are not available.

The CDR3 holds 13 amino acids from the cysteine to the phenylalanine. Here the CDR3 DNA is all that survives: 39 bases in frame from base 1. Based on the germline V gene, the CDR1 and CDR2 sequences are MRHNA and SNTAGT. V loses 4 bases, J loses 1 base, and the germline ends lie 7 bases apart. TCRbeta CDR3 regions were sequenced with the immunoSEQ Assay. After extraction, genomic DNA underwent amplification by bias-controlled multiplex PCR, followed by high-throughput sequencing. Per the source publication's procedure: To quantify the absolute abundance of every unique TCRbeta CDR3 region, sequences were collapsed and filtered. Usable DNA was measured by amplifying reference genes present in all nucleated cells, and TCRbeta template counts were normalized to that usable DNA to estimate T cell fraction. Repertoire TCRs were annotated as SARS-CoV-2-specific by exact matching of V gene, CDR3 amino acid sequence and J gene to a known reactive TCR set. The reference SARS-CoV-2 TCR set came from MIRA and was filtered for enrichment in COVID-19-positive ImmuneCODE repertoires, removing public or cross-reactive TCRs. Based on the MIRA antigens, annotated TCRs were further analysed at the level of specific ORF or position within ORF. Depth was the summed frequency of annotated unique rearrangements, while breadth was defined as annotated unique rearrangements over total unique productive rearrangements. Two-sided Wilcoxon rank-sum tests were applied when comparing TCR breadth between groups. This immuneACCESS table, as held by TCRdb, lists in-frame sequences with V and J called but not all clones. Of the missing ones, under half trace to an unresolved V gene in checked studies; the others have no known cause. That table is the source of V, J and clone size, and D and trimming were worked out from the DNA. Recorded for this sample are 200,000 to 250,000 clones; around 89% of them occurred a single time. Together, the top ten hold roughly 10% of the sample.

Recombination linked TRBV6-4 to TRBJ1-1; a tentative D match to TRBD1 spans 6 bases. This sequence was found in a person aged 18 to 59 who received the Ad26.COV2.S COVID-19 vaccine or a placebo. The source was peripheral blood, collected in a trial of Ad26.COV2.S vaccine versus placebo. CDR3 loop: CASSATGNTEAFF. The DNA sequence follows: TGTGCCAGCAGTGCGACAGGGAACACTGAAGCTTTCTTT.